What follows are 29 T cell receptor beta chains derived from one specimen sequenced in a study of T-cell memory formation after mild COVID-19. TCRdb re-called the 5' RACE reads through MiXCR, storing one row per CDR3 protein. The data contain approximately 240,000 distinct CDR3 sequences, roughly 15% of them singletons. Material: PBMCs or a T cell subset sorted from them (not recorded which). These receptors originate from a man aged 18-30 years who had mild COVID-19 (a few samples of this study predate the infection). Cell type and time point are not known.

This clonotype was counted only a few times. V is TRBV7-9 and J is TRBJ1-5; tentative D call: TRBD1 (5 bases). Trimming cost V 4 bases and J 0 bases, with 19 bases left between them. This CDR3 is 18 amino acids long. CDR1 is SEHNR and CDR2 is FQNEAQ in the germline V gene (reference sequence). This CDR3 is CASSSPSRGGDSNQPQHF. CDR3 bases: TGTGCCAGCAGCTCCCCTTCGCGGGGGGGGGATAGCAATCAGCCCCAGCATTTT.

This CDR3 reads CASSPRGVRGAYQPQHF. The CDR3 nucleotides read TGTGCCAGCAGCCCTCGGGGGGTGCGGGGGGCGTATCAGCCCCAGCATTTT. The gene calls are TRBV7-2 and TRBJ1-5; maybe TRBD1 (6 bases). The CDR3 has 17 amino acids. Trimming cost V 5 bases and J 5 bases, with 22 bases left between them. The V gene's germline CDR1 is SGHTA and CDR2 FQGNSA.

This clonotype was detected a few times. This chain connects TRBV24-1 to TRBJ1-5; unclear D gene. V lost 2 bases and J 4 bases, leaving 8 bases between the germline ends. CDR1 is KGHDR, CDR2 SFDVKD, per germline. The CDR3 spans 14 residues. CDR3 in amino acids: CATSDSRRNQPQHF. CDR3 DNA sequence: TGTGCCACCAGTGATTCGCGCAGGAATCAGCCCCAGCATTTT.

This clonotype was seen more than once but under ten times. This chain joins TRBV5-1 and TRBJ2-7; the match to TRBD1 covers 9 bases. The CDR3 loop spans 15 amino acids. CDR1 is SGHRS, CDR2 YFSETQ, per germline. After removal of 4 bases from V and 2 bases from J, the junction contained 7 bases not matched to a gene. The CDR3 nucleotides are TGCGCCAGCAGCGCCCAGGGGGACAGGGCCTACGAGCAGTACTTC. Its translation: CASSAQGDRAYEQYF.

CDR3 in DNA: TGCGCCAGCAGCCTCGGGTCCCGGGGATACACAGATACGCAGTATTTT. Its translation: CASSLGSRGYTDTQYF. V usage is TRBV5-1 and J usage is TRBJ2-3; D might be TRBD2 (5 bases). This CDR3 is built from 16 residues. Trimming removed 4 bases at V and 2 bases at J, with 17 bases between. Germline loops: CDR1 SGHRS, CDR2 YFSETQ. The full variable domain, in which reference TRBV5-1 and TRBJ2-3 provide the parts outside the CDR3, is KAGVTQTPRYLIKTRGQQVTLSCSPISGHRSVSWYQQTPGQGLQFLFEYFSETQRNKGNFPGRFSGRQFSNSRSEMNVSTLELGDSALYLCASSLGSRGYTDTQYFGPGTRLTVL.

This clonotype appeared many times. One end of the junction does not line up with germline, which may come from a read error. This chain links TRBV7-6 with TRBJ2-1, with D maybe TRBD2 (7 bases). Germline assignment: CDR1 SGHVS and CDR2 FNYEAQ. The CDR3 totals 14 residues. CDR3 sequence (DNA): TGTGCCAGCAGCTTAGAGGGGGGGGTTAGCCCGAATATCTTC. This gives the protein CASSLEGGVSPNIF.

This clonotype was detected only a few times. The V gene is TRBV18, the J gene TRBJ1-4; a weak D match, TRBD1 (6 bases). The CDR3 is 15 amino acids. Germline CDR1 is KGHSH and CDR2 is LQKENI. V lost 6 bases, J lost 7 bases, and 18 bases lay in between. The CDR3 sequence: CASSPGGIGAEKLFF. In nucleotides, the CDR3 is TGTGCCAGCTCGCCCGGGGGCATCGGGGCTGAAAAACTGTTTTTT.

The chain combines TRBV5-1 with TRBJ2-7; perhaps TRBD2 as D (6 bases). The CDR3 runs to 18 residues. From germline, CDR1 is SGHRS and CDR2 YFSETQ. Trimming left V 3 bases short and J 0 bases short, with 22 bases between. The CDR3 DNA follows: TGCGCCAGCAGCTCTCTCCCTTTGAGCGGGCCCCGCTCCTACGAGCAGTACTTC. Protein product: CASSSLPLSGPRSYEQYF.

The chain is built from TRBV5-1 and TRBJ2-7; 7 nucleotides align to TRBD2. Germline CDR1 and CDR2: SGHRS and YFSETQ. The CDR3 sequence is 16 residues long. Trimming at V came to 4 bases and at J to 0 bases, leaving 10 bases not matched to a gene. CDR3 residues: CASSPGSGAFSYEQYF. Here the CDR3 DNA reads TGCGCCAGCAGCCCGGGGAGCGGGGCGTTCTCCTACGAGCAGTACTTC.

This clonotype occurred a few times. The rearrangement uses TRBV7-9 and TRBJ2-5, with D uncertain. The V gene's germline CDR1 is SEHNR and CDR2 FQNEAQ (reference sequence). This CDR3 spans 12 amino acids. The V and J ends lost 1 base and 4 bases respectively, with 4 bases between them. CDR3 in DNA: TGTGCCAGCAGCTTAGTCGCAGAGACCCAGTACTTC. It is translated as CASSLVAETQYF.

This clonotype was detected a few times. The chain couples TRBV4-3 to TRBJ2-1; D may match TRBD1 or TRBD2 (6 bases each). CDR1 and CDR2 (germline): LGHNA, YSLEER. Trimming removed 4 bases at V and 8 bases at J, with 15 bases between. The CDR3 sequence is 14 residues long. The CDR3 DNA follows: TGCGCCAGCAGCCGAGGACCCGGGGGCGATGAGCAGTTCTTC. It translates to CASSRGPGGDEQFF.

This rearrangement joins TRBV7-2 to TRBJ2-7, with unresolved D. The CDR3 is 11 residues long. The V end was cut by 5 bases, the J end by 3 bases, with 5 bases between. The germline V gene encodes CDR1 SGHTA and CDR2 FQGNSA. The DNA for the CDR3 is TGTGCCAGCAGCCCCTTCTACGAGCAGTACTTC. Protein: CASSPFYEQYF.

This clonotype was counted between two and nine times. This chain joins TRBV20-1 and TRBJ2-3; D unresolved. The CDR3 has 13 amino acids. Trimming stripped 3 bases from V and 0 bases from J, with 7 bases between. The V gene's germline CDR1 is DFQATT and CDR2 SNEGSKA (reference sequence). CDR3 DNA sequence: TGCAGTGCTAGGATGGTTAGCACAGATACGCAGTATTTT. As protein: CSARMVSTDTQYF.

This clonotype was detected many times. The V gene is TRBV20-1, the J gene TRBJ2-7; D gene ambiguous. The CDR3 extends over 11 amino acids. The V and J ends lost 3 bases and 4 bases respectively, with 7 bases between them. Germline V gives CDR1 DFQATT, CDR2 SNEGSKA (reference sequence). CDR3 region: CSASQRYEQYF. The CDR3 coding sequence is TGCAGTGCTAGCCAGCGTTACGAGCAGTACTTC.

The chain uses TRBV5-1 and TRBJ2-3; 8 nucleotides align to TRBD2. The V and J ends lost 4 bases and 6 bases, in that order; junction bases with no gene match: 10. This CDR3 contains 15 residues. Germline-derived CDR1 and CDR2 are SGHRS and YFSETQ. As DNA, the CDR3 is TGCGCCAGCAGCCGGACCGGGACTAGTTCCGATACGCAGTATTTT. Translated, it gives CASSRTGTSSDTQYF.

The rearrangement links TRBV5-1 to TRBJ2-5; D not certain. Germline-derived CDR1 and CDR2 are SGHRS and YFSETQ. The length of the CDR3 is 13 residues. Trimming left V 8 bases short and J 2 bases short, with 13 bases between. CDR3: CASSTAKQETQYF. The CDR3 DNA follows: TGCGCCAGTTCCACGGCAAAACAAGAGACCCAGTACTTC.

This sequence joins TRBV20-1 and TRBJ1-5; TRBD1 might be the D (5 bases). With 6 bases removed from V and 4 bases from J, the gap between germline ends came to 16 bases. CDR1 and CDR2 (germline): DFQATT, SNEGSKA (reference sequence). This CDR3 is built from 14 residues. The CDR3 nucleotides are TGCAGTGCATTAACGACAGTCGGGAATCAGCCCCAGCATTTT. Its protein is CSALTTVGNQPQHF.

This clonotype came up many times. The chain couples TRBV5-1 to TRBJ1-2, with D hard to call. Germline V gene sequence: CDR1 SGHRS, CDR2 YFSETQ. The germline V and J ends were trimmed by 2 bases and 3 bases, with 11 bases remaining between them. The CDR3 is made up of 14 amino acids. CDR3 nucleotide sequence: TGCGCCAGCAGCTTTGATAAGCCTCACTATGGCTACACCTTC. Its protein product is CASSFDKPHYGYTF.

The CDR3 DNA sequence: TGTGCCAGCAGCTTAGAATATAGGACGGACGACTCTGGAAACACCATATATTTT. This codes for CASSLEYRTDDSGNTIYF. The chain uses TRBV11-2 and TRBJ1-3, with D unresolved. The CDR3 runs 18 residues. Germline CDR1 reads SGHAT; CDR2 reads FQNNGV. The germline V and J ends were trimmed by 0 bases and 0 bases, with 15 bases remaining between them.

J is TRBJ2-3 and V is TRBV24-1, with D perhaps given as TRBD1 or TRBD2 (5 bases each). Per germline, CDR1 KGHDR and CDR2 SFDVKD. The CDR3 has 13 residues. V lost 5 bases and J lost 8, with 13 bases in between. The CDR3 region has the DNA TGTGCCACCAGTGCGAGGGGAAGGGGTACGCAGTATTTT. Protein: CATSARGRGTQYF.

The chain joins TRBV7-2 to TRBJ1-6; D is uncertain. V was trimmed by 5 bases and J by 13 bases, leaving 15 bases between them. Germline values: CDR1 SGHTA, CDR2 FQGNSA. The CDR3 runs to 13 residues. For the CDR3, the DNA is TGTGCCAGCAGCCTCCAGCAGGCTAGGCCCCTCCACTTT. Translating gives CASSLQQARPLHF.

This clonotype was seen a handful of times. The chain links TRBV18 to TRBJ2-5; perhaps D is TRBD1 or TRBD2 (6 bases each). Deletions cut 8 bases from V and 4 bases from J, with 14 bases between. Germline lookup yields CDR1 KGHSH and CDR2 LQKENI. There are 13 residues in the CDR3. The CDR3 DNA follows: TGTGCCAGCGCGCAACAGGGAGGAGAGACCCAGTACTTC. Translating gives CASAQQGGETQYF.

The rearrangement uses TRBV9 and TRBJ2-3; TRBD2 aligns across 8 bases. V shed 0 bases and J 3 bases; nucleotides not matched to a gene: 3. The CDR3 has 15 residues. CDR1 is SGDLS, CDR2 YYNGEE, per germline. Written as DNA, the CDR3 is TGTGCCAGCAGCGTAGGGCCGGGGGGGACAGATACGCAGTATTTT. The encoded protein is CASSVGPGGTDTQYF.

The gene calls are TRBV19 and TRBJ1-2; no clear D gene. Germline CDR1 and CDR2: LNHDA and SQIVND (reference sequence). Trimming shortened V by 3 bases and J by 4 bases, and 9 bases separated the two germline ends. The CDR3 has 13 residues. The CDR3: CASSIVTAYGYTF. DNA of the CDR3: TGTGCCAGTAGTATTGTGACCGCCTATGGCTACACCTTC.

This clonotype was seen more than once but under ten times. This chain joins TRBV28 and TRBJ1-3; 10 positions agree with TRBD1. Germline lookup yields CDR1 MDHEN and CDR2 SYDVKM. J lost 8 bases, V lost 7 bases, and 8 bases had no gene match. The length of the CDR3 is 14 residues. In DNA, the CDR3 is TGTGCCAGCACCCTGGACAGGGGGTCTTACACCATATATTTT. The encoded protein is CASTLDRGSYTIYF.

This clonotype was seen ten or more times. The gene calls are TRBV12-3 or TRBV12-4 and TRBJ2-2; a possible D gene is TRBD2 (7 bases). V was clipped by 0 bases and J by 6 bases, with 8 bases between them. The CDR3 runs 14 residues. DNA of the CDR3: TGTGCCAGCAGTTTAGCGCGGGGGCCCGGGGAGCTGTTTTTT. It specifies CASSLARGPGELFF.

This clonotype was recorded a few times. The V call is TRBV7-3, the J call TRBJ2-2; 7 nucleotides line up with TRBD2. The CDR3 contains 15 residues. The trim removed 1 base at V and 6 bases at J, leaving 5 bases unmatched. CDR1 and CDR2 from the germline V gene are SGHTA and FQGTGA. CDR3 coding DNA: TGTGCCAGCAGCTTAAGCGGGGGAGTAGCCGGGGAGCTGTTTTTT. Translation: CASSLSGGVAGELFF. Full variable domain (remainder filled in from reference TRBV7-3 and TRBJ2-2): GAGVSQTPSNKVTEKGKYVELRCDPISGHTALYWYRQSLGQGPEFLIYFQGTGAADDSGLPNDRFFAVRPEGSVSTLKIQRTERGDSAVYLCASSLSGGVAGELFFGEGSRLTVL.

This clonotype was observed a few times. This chain joins TRBV7-2 and TRBJ1-3; D gene ambiguous. The ends were cut back, 5 bases at V and 4 bases at J, with 12 bases in the middle. CDR1 and CDR2 (germline): SGHTA, FQGNSA. CDR3 length equals 14 residues. CDR3 loop: CASSRPITGNTIYF. CDR3 nucleotide sequence: TGTGCCAGCAGCCGACCCATAACAGGAAACACCATATATTTT.

There are many counts of this clonotype. V usage is TRBV20-1 and J usage is TRBJ2-7, with D maybe TRBD2 (6 bases). Between the trimmed V and J ends, which lost 3 bases and 3 bases, there was a span of 12 bases. Germline assignment: CDR1 DFQATT and CDR2 SNEGSKA (reference sequence). The CDR3 consists of 13 residues. CDR3 sequence (DNA): TGCAGTGCTAGTAAGGAGGGGCGCTACGAGCAGTACTTC. Translation gives CSASKEGRYEQYF.